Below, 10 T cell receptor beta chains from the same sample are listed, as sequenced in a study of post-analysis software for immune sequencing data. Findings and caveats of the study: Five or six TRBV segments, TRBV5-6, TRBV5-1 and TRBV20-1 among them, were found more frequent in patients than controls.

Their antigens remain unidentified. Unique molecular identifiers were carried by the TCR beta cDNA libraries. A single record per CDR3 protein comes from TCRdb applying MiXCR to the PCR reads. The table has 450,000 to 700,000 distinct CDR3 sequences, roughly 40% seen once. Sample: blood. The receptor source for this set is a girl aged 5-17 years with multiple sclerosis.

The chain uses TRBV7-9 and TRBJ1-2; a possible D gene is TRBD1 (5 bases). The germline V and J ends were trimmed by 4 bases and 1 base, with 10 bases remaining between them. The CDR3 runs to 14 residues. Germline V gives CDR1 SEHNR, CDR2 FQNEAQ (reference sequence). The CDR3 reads CASSSSGINYGYTF. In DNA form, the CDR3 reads TGTGCCAGCAGCTCGTCAGGGATTAACTATGGCTACACCTTC.

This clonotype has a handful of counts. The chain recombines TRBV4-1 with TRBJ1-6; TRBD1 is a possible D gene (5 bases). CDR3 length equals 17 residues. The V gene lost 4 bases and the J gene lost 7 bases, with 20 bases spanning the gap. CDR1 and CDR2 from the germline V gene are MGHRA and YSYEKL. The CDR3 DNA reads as TGCGCCAGCAGCCTACTAGGCTCCGGGGACGACAATTCACCCCTCCACTTT. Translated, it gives CASSLLGSGDDNSPLHF.

The CDR3 DNA is TGTGCCAGCAGCCCTCAGGGGGGACAGGCCTACGAGCAGTACTTC. This gives the protein CASSPQGGQAYEQYF. The V gene is TRBV7-2, the J gene TRBJ2-7; 8 bases match TRBD1. V dropped 5 bases and J dropped 2; count of bases not matched to a gene: 8. Germline CDR1 and CDR2: SGHTA and FQGNSA. The CDR3 runs 15 residues.

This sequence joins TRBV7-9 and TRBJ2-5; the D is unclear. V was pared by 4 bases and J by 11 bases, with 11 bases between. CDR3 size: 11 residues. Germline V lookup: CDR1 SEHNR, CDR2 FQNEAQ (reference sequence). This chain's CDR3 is CASSSAGVQYF. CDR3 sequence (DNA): TGTGCCAGCAGCTCTGCCGGAGTGCAGTACTTC.

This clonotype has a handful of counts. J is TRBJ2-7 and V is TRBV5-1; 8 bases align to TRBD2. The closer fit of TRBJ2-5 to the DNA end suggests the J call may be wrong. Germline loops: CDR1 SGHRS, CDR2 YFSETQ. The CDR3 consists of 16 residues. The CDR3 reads CASSLGSSGSRETQYF. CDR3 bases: TGCGCCAGCAGCTTGGGTTCCAGCGGGAGCAGAGAGACCCAGTACTTC.

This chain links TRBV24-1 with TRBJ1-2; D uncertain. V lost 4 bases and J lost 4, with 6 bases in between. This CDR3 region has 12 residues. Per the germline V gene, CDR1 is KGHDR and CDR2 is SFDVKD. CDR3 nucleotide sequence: TGTGCCACCAGTGACCCGATCTATGGCTACACCTTC. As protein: CATSDPIYGYTF.

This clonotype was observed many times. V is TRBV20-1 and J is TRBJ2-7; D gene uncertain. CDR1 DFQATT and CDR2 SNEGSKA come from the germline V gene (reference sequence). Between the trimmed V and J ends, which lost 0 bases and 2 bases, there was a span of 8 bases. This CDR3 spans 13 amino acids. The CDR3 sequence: CSARENGPYEQYF. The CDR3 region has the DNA TGCAGTGCTAGAGAAAACGGACCCTACGAGCAGTACTTC.

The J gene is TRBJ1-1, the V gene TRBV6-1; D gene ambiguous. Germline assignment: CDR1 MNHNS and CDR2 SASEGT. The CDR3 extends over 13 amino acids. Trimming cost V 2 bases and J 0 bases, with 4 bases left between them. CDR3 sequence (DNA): TGTGCCAGCAGTGAACGACTGAACACTGAAGCTTTCTTT. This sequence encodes CASSERLNTEAFF.

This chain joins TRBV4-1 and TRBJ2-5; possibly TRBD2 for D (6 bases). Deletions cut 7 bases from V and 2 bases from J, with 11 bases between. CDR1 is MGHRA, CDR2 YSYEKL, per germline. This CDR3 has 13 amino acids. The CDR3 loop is CASNLRGQETQYF. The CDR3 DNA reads TGCGCCAGCAATTTACGGGGGCAAGAGACCCAGTACTTC.

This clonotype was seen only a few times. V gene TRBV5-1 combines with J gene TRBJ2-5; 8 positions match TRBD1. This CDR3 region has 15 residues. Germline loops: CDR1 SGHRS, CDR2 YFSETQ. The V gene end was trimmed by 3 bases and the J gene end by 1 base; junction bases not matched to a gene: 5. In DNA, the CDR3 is TGCGCCAGCAGCTACGGACAGGGAGGCCAAGAGACCCAGTACTTC. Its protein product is CASSYGQGGQETQYF.